The entry below describes one TCR beta chain. Its antigen remains unidentified. Germline CDR1 is SGHRS and CDR2 is YFSETQ. V was pared by 0 bases and J by 4 bases, with 5 bases of the junction left unmatched. The CDR3 spans 16 residues. The sample is drawn from a study of cytomegalovirus exposure and HLA in healthy donors. The study, taken as a whole, reports: It was reportedly the case that the classifier diagnosed cytomegalovirus status with high specificity and sensitivity.

The PCR used 60 Vbeta and 13 Jbeta primers. Measured with immunoSEQ multiplex PCR; TCRdb has only the in-frame clones, and not every one. The sample includes about 39,000 clones. This chain joins TRBV5-1 and TRBJ2-1; the match to TRBD1 covers 9 bases. Specimen: PBMCs. This receptor was taken from a woman aged 30 to 39 in good health and CMV-seropositive. The CDR3 DNA is TGCGCCAGCAGCTTGGACAGGGGGCCTGTATACAATGAGCAGTTCTTC. Translating gives CASSLDRGPVYNEQFF.